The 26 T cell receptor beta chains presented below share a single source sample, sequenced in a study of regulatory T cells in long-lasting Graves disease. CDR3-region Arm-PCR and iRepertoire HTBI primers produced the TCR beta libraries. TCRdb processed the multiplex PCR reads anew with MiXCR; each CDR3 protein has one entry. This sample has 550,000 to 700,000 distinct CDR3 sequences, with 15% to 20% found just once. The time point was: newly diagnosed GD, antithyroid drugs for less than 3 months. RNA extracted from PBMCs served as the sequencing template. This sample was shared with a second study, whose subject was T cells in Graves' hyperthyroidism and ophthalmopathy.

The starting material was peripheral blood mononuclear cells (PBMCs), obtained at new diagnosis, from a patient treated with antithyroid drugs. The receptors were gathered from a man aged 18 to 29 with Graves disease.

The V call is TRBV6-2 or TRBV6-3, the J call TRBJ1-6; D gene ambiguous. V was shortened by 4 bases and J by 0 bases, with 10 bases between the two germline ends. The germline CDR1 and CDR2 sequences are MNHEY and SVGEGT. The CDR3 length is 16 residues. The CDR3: CASSSDWSSYNSPLHF. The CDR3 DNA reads TGTGCCAGCAGTTCCGACTGGAGCTCCTATAATTCACCCCTCCACTTT.

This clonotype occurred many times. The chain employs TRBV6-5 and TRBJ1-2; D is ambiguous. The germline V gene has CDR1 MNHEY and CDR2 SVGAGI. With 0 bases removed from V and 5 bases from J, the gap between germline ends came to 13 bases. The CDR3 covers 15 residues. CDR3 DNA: TGTGCCAGCAGTTACTCTCTGGACGGTCGGTATGGCTACACCTTC. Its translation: CASSYSLDGRYGYTF.

The CDR3 DNA reads as TGCGCCAGCAGCTTGGTCAGCAGGTCCTCCTACGAGCAGTACTTC. Protein: CASSLVSRSSYEQYF. This chain joins TRBV5-1 and TRBJ2-7; D gene uncertain. The V gene lost 0 bases and the J gene lost 0 bases, with 10 bases spanning the gap. CDR3 length: 15 residues. Germline CDR1 and CDR2: SGHRS and YFSETQ.

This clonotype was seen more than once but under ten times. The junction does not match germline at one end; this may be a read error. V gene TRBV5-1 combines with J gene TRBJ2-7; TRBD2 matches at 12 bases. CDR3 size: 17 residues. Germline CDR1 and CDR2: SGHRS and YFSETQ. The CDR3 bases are TGCGCCGGCAGCTCTAAACTGACTAGCGGGAGATCCTACGAGCAGTACTTC. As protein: CAGSSKLTSGRSYEQYF.

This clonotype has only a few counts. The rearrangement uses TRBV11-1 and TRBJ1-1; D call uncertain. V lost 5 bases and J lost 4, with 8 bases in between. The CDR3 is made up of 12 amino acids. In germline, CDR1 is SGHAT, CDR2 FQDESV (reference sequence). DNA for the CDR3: TGTGCCAGCAGCCTCAGGCCCACTGAAGCTTTCTTT. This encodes CASSLRPTEAFF.

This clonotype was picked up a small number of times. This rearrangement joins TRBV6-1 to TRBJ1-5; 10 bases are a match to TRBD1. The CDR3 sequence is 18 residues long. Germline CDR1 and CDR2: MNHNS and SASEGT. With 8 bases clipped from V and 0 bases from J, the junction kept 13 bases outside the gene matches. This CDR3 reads CASGRGGTGVLSNQPQHF. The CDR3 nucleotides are TGTGCCAGCGGGAGAGGGGGGACAGGGGTTCTTAGCAATCAGCCCCAGCATTTT.

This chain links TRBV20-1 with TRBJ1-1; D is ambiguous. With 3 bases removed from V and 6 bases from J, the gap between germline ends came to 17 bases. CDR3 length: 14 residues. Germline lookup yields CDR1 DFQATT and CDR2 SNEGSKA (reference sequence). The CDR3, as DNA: TGCAGTGCTAGTGTAGTACGGTACCGGGCTGAAGCTTTCTTT. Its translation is CSASVVRYRAEAFF.

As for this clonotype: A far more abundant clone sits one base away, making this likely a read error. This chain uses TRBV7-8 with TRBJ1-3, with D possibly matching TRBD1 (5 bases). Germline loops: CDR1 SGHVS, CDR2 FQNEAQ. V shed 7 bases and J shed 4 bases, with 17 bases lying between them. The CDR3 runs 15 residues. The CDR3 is CASNQSGGYGNTIYF. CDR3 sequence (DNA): TGTGCCAGCAACCAAAGCGGGGGATACGGAAACACCATATATTTT. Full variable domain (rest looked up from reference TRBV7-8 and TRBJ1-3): GAGVSQSPRYKVAKRGQDVALRCDPISGHVSLFWYQQALGQGPEFLTYFQNEAQLDKSGLPSDRFFAERPEGSVSTLKIQRTQQEDSAVYLCASNQSGGYGNTIYFGEGSWLTVV.

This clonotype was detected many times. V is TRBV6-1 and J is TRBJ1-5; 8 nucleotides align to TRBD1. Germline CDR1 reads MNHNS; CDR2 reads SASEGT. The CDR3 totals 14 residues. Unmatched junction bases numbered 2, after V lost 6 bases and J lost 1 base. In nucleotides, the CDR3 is TGTGCCAGCAGAGGACAGGGAAGCAATCAGCCCCAGCATTTT. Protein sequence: CASRGQGSNQPQHF.

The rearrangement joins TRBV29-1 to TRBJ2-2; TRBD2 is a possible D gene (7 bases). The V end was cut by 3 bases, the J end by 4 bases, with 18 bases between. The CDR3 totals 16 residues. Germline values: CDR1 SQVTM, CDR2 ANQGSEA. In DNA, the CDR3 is TGCAGCGTTGAGGGGGCGGGAGCGCCAGGCACCGGGGAGCTGTTTTTT. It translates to CSVEGAGAPGTGELFF.

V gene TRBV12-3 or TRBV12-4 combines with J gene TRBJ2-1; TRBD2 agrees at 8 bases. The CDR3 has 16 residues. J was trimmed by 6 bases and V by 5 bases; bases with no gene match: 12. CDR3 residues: CASSPPAGGPLNEQFF. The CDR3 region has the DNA TGTGCCAGCAGTCCCCCCGCGGGAGGTCCCCTCAATGAGCAGTTCTTC.

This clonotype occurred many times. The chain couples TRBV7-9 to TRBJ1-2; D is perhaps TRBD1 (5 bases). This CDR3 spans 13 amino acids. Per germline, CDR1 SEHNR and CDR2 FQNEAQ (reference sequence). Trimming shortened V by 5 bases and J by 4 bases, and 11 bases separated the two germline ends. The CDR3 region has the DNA TGTGCCAGCAGCCCACCTCAGGGCTATGGCTACACCTTC. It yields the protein CASSPPQGYGYTF.

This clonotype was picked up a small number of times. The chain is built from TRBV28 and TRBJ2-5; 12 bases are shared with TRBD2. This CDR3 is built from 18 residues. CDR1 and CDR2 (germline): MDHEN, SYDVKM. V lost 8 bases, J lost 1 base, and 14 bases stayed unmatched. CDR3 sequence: CASGSTPGLAGFQETQYF. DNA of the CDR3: TGTGCCAGCGGTTCTACCCCGGGACTAGCGGGTTTCCAAGAGACCCAGTACTTC.

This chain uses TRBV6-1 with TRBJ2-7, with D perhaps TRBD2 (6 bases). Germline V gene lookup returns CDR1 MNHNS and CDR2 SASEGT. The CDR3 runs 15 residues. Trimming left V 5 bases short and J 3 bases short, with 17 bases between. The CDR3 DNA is TGTGCCAGCAGTAACCAGGGAGGCCCGCTCTACGAGCAGTACTTC. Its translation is CASSNQGGPLYEQYF.

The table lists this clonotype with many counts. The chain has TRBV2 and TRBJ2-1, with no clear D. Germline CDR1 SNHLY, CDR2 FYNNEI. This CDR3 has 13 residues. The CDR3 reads CADHAVSYNEQFF. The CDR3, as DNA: TGTGCGGACCACGCTGTATCCTACAATGAGCAGTTCTTC.

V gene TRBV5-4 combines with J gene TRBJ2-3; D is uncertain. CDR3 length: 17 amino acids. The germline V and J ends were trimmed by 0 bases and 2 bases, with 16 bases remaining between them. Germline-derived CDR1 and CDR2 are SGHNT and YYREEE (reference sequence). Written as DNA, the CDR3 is TGTGCCAGCAGCTTGGCCGAGAAGTGTAGGAACACAGATACGCAGTATTTT. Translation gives CASSLAEKCRNTDTQYF.

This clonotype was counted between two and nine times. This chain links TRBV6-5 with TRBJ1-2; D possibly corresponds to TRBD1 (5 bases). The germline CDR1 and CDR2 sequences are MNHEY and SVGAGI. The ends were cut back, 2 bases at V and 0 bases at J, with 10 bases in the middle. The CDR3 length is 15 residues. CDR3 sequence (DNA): TGTGCCAGCAGTTACGACGGGGCTTCTAACTATGGCTACACCTTC. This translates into CASSYDGASNYGYTF.

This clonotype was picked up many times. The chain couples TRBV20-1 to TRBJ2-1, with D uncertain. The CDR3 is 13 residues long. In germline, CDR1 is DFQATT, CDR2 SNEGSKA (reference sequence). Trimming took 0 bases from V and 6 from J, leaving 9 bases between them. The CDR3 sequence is CSAREDPSNEQFF. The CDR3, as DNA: TGCAGTGCTAGAGAGGATCCTAGCAATGAGCAGTTCTTC.

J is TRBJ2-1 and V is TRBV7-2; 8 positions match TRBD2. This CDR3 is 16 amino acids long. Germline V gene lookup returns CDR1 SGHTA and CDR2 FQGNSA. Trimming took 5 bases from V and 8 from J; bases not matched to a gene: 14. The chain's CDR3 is CASSHSRTSPRDEQFF. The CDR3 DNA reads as TGTGCCAGCAGCCATTCCCGGACTAGCCCCCGGGATGAGCAGTTCTTC.

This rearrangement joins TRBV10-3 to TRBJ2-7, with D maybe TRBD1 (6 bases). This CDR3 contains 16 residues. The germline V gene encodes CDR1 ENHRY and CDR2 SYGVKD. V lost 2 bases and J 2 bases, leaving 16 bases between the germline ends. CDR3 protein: CAISEVIQGRAYEQYF. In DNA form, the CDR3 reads TGTGCCATCAGTGAGGTCATACAGGGTCGGGCCTACGAGCAGTACTTC.

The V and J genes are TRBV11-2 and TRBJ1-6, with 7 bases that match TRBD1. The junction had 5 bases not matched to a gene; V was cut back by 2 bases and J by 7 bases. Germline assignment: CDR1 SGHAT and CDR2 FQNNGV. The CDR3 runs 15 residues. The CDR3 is CASSLYRGGNSPLHF. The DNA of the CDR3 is TGTGCCAGCAGCTTATACAGGGGAGGCAATTCACCCCTCCACTTT.

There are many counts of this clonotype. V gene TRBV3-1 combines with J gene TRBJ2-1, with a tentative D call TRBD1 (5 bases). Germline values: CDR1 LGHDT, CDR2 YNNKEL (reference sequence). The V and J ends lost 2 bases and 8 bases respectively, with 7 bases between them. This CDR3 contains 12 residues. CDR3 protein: CASSQKGDEQFF. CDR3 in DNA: TGTGCCAGCAGCCAAAAAGGGGATGAGCAGTTCTTC.

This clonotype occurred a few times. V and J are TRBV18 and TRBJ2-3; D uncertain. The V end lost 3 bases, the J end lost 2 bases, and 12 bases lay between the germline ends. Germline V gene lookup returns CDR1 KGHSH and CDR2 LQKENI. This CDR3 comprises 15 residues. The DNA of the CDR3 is TGTGCCAGCTCACCGGGTCTTTTCAACACAGATACGCAGTATTTT. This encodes CASSPGLFNTDTQYF.

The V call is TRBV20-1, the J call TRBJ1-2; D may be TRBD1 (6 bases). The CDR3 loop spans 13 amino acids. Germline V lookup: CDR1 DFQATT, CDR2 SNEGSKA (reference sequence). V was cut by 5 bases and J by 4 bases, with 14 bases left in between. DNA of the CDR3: TGCAGTGCTGGGGGCCCTTCGGGCTATGGCTACACCTTC. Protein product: CSAGGPSGYGYTF.

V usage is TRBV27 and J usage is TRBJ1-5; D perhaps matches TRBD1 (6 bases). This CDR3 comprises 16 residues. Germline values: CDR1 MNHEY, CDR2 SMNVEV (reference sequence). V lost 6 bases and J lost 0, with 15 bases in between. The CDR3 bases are TGTGCCAGCAGCCCTTCGGGACATTATAGCAATCAGCCCCAGCATTTT. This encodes CASSPSGHYSNQPQHF.

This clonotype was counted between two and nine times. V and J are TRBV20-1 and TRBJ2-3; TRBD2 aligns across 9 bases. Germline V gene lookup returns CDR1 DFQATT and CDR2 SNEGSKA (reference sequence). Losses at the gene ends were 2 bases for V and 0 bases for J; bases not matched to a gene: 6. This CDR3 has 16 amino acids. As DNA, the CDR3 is TGCAGTGCTAGACGCCCTAGCGGGACTAGCACAGATACGCAGTATTTT. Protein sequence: CSARRPSGTSTDTQYF.